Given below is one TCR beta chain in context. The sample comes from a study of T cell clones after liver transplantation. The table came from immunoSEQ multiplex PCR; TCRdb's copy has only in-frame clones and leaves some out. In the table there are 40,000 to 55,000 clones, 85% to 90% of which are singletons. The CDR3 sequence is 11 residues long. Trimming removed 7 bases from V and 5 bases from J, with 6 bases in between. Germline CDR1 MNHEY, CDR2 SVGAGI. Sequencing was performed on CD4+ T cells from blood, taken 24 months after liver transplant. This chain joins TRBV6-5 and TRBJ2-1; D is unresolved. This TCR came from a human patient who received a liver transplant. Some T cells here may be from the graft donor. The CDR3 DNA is TGTGCCAGCACCACTAACAATGAGCAGTTCTTC. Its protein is CASTTNNEQFF.